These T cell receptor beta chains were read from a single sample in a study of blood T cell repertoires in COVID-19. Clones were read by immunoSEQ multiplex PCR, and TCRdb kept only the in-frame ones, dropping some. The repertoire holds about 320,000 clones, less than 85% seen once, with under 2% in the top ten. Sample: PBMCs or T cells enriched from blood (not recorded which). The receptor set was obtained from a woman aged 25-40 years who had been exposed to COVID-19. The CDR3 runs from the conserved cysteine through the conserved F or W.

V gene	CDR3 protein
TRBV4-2	CASSQVGGTGNTIYF
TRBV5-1	CASSVEPPGLTHNTDTQYF
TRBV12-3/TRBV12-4	CASSFSDEQYF
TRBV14	CASSQVGRAKGAEAFF
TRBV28	CASSLYNGYTF
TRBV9	CASSDRALPQHF
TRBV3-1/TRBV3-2	CASSQDLATYEQYF
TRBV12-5	CASGLGQGRDTQYF
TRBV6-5	CATSPGNNSPLHF
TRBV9	CASSVEGATTYGYTF
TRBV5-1	CASSLWVLFAGDHNEQFF
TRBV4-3	CASSQDWASGGDTQYF
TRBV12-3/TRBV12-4	CATKRGATDTQYF
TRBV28	CASSLFGLKETQYF
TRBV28	CASSFRRANSPLHF
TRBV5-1	CASSLDSGYNQPQHF
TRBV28	CASSPQASYEQYF
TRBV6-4	CASSLLPGQSRYGPNYGYTF
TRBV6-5	CASSKTTGSYGYTF
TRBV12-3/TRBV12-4	CASSLQNTGELFF
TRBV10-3	CAISADRDTGELFF
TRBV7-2	CASSLMTGDSGNTIYF
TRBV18	CASSQGTGGDREQYF
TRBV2	CASSSQGYSGNTIYF
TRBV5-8	CASSLAGLNTDTQYF
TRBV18	CATSNRGQNTEAFF
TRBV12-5	CASGSDRGGTEAFF
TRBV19	CASSNRFSYNEQFF
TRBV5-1	CASSLESGRFSGELFF
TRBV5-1	CASSPKAGWDGYGYTF
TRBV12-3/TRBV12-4	CASSFEFEAFF
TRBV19	CASSPTGTGAQTQYF
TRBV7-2	CASMPRSTDTQYF
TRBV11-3	CASSYSGGSGDEQYF
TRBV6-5	CASSYGSGGAAGELFF
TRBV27	CASSLSGTGKVYGYTF
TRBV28	CASRLYITGGEAGYTF
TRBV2	CASRGTGGAYEQFF
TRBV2	CASNVQGASNQPQHF
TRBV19	CASSIVGAQVF
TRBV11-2	CASSLNGGSGNTIYF
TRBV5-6	CASSLRDRVGYGYTF
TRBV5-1	CASSDPGGIGELFF